A single sample gave rise to the 9 T cell receptor beta chains below, sequenced in a study of post-analysis software for immune sequencing data. Study-wide findings and caveats: Four to six TRBV segments were more frequent in patients than controls; TRBV5-6, TRBV5-1 and TRBV20-1 belonged to this group.

cDNA libraries for TCR beta contained unique molecular identifiers. TCRdb reprocessed the PCR reads via MiXCR and lists one record per CDR3 protein. Among 800,000 to 950,000 distinct CDR3 sequences listed, approximately 53% were seen once. The antigens for these receptors are not known. The sequenced sample consisted of blood. The receptors were sampled from a girl aged 5-17 years with multiple sclerosis.

The rearrangement links TRBV7-3 to TRBJ2-1, with 7 nucleotides matching TRBD1. Per germline, CDR1 SGHTA and CDR2 FQGTGA. The V gene end was trimmed by 5 bases and the J gene end by 2 bases; junction bases not matched to a gene: 9. The CDR3 loop spans 16 amino acids. The CDR3 region is CASSPVGGTTYNEQFF. The CDR3 region has the DNA TGTGCCAGCAGCCCCGTAGGGGGCACTACCTACAATGAGCAGTTCTTC.

This chain joins TRBV7-6 and TRBJ2-5, with TRBD2 matching over 8 bases. V lost 0 bases to trimming and J lost 4 bases; unmatched junction nucleotides: 10. The CDR3 totals 17 residues. The germline V gene encodes CDR1 SGHVS and CDR2 FNYEAQ. The DNA for the CDR3 is TGTGCCAGCAGCTTAGCGCATCACGGGAGGGCCGCAGAGACCCAGTACTTC. Amino acid sequence: CASSLAHHGRAAETQYF.

Points on this clonotype: The CDR3 end shows no conserved phenylalanine or tryptophan, and so a read error is likely. The chain links TRBV7-2 to TRBJ2-1; 9 bases line up with TRBD1. Germline CDR1 and CDR2: SGHTA and FQGNSA. This CDR3 is built from 15 residues. The J segment lost 7 bases and the V segment lost 5 bases, leaving 9 bases of the junction unmatched. The CDR3 DNA is TGTGCCAGCAGCATGATAGGGACAGGGCGGAATGAGCAGTTCATC. Amino acids: CASSMIGTGRNEQFI.

This sequence joins TRBV3-1 and TRBJ2-6; 7 bases fit TRBD1. Trimming took 1 base from V and 8 from J; bases not matched to a gene: 5. This CDR3 is built from 15 residues. CDR1 is LGHDT, CDR2 YNNKEL, per germline (reference sequence). The DNA of the CDR3 is TGTGCCAGCAGCCAAGTGACAGGGATGTCCAACGTCCTGACTTTC. Amino acid sequence: CASSQVTGMSNVLTF.

The chain couples TRBV5-1 to TRBJ2-7, with D maybe TRBD1 (6 bases). Trimming pared 0 bases from V and 2 bases from J, leaving 9 bases between. This CDR3 is 14 amino acids long. Germline loops: CDR1 SGHRS, CDR2 YFSETQ. CDR3 nucleotides: TGCGCCAGCAGCTTGGGACAGGACCCCTACGAGCAGTACTTC. Residues: CASSLGQDPYEQYF.

The chain links TRBV18 to TRBJ2-7; TRBD1 aligns across 9 bases. With 2 bases clipped from V and 3 bases from J, the junction kept 8 bases outside the gene matches. Germline loops: CDR1 KGHSH, CDR2 LQKENI. The CDR3 totals 16 residues. CDR3 region: CASSPLGDRDRYEQYF. DNA for the CDR3: TGTGCCAGCTCACCATTGGGGGACAGGGATCGCTACGAGCAGTACTTC.

A few counts support this clonotype. The rearrangement links TRBV10-3 to TRBJ2-1; D call uncertain. Trimming stripped 0 bases from V and 6 bases from J, with 12 bases between. CDR3 length equals 15 residues. Germline V gene sequence: CDR1 ENHRY, CDR2 SYGVKD. CDR3 DNA: TGTGCCATCAGTGAGTCGAGGTCCGTTGCCAATGAGCAGTTCTTC. Encoded protein: CAISESRSVANEQFF.

The chain uses TRBV19 and TRBJ2-1; 9 bases line up with TRBD1. Trimming at V came to 10 bases and at J to 6 bases, leaving 16 bases not matched to a gene. The length of the CDR3 is 16 residues. The V gene's germline CDR1 is LNHDA and CDR2 SQIVND (reference sequence). CDR3: CATRDREGWKSNEQFF. CDR3 bases: TGTGCCACCCGGGACAGGGAGGGTTGGAAGTCCAATGAGCAGTTCTTC. Full variable domain (missing parts from reference TRBV19 and TRBJ2-1): DGGITQSPKYLFRKEGQNVTLSCEQNLNHDAMYWYRQDPGQGLRLIYYSQIVNDFQKGDIAEGYSVSREKKESFPLTVTSAQKNPTAFYLCATRDREGWKSNEQFFGPGTRLTVL.

The chain joins TRBV11-2 to TRBJ1-4; D remains unclear. This CDR3 comprises 15 residues. The V end lost 4 bases, the J end lost 8 bases, and 17 bases lay between the germline ends. Germline V CDR1 and CDR2: SGHAT, FQNNGV. The CDR3 loop is CASSSWPLGQEKLFF. The CDR3, as DNA: TGTGCCAGCAGCTCGTGGCCACTAGGGCAGGAAAAACTGTTTTTT.